Listed below are T cell receptor beta chains from one sample, sequenced in a study of radiation and T cells in renal cell carcinoma. The assay was immunoSEQ multiplex PCR, and TCRdb's table has in-frame clones only and misses some. The data show over 55,000 clones, with around 80% seen just once and 6.8% held by the top ten. The sequencing here drew on blood, taken from a patient whose treatment included radiotherapy and nephrectomy. The source is a man aged 55 to 70 with renal cell carcinoma. Each CDR3 is given without its conserved first and last residue.

v_gene,CDR3aa
TRBV6-6,ASSLQGVGTEAF
TRBV2,ASSFGQGGVETQY
TRBV5-1,ASSFASMGISREGPWNEQF
TRBV18,ASSMGLAGTDTQY
TRBV11-3,ASSPGLADPNTGELF
TRBV7-2,ASSFFGFGTEAF
TRBV4-1,ASSQEIAVSYNEQF
TRBV5-1,ASSLAGFDDGYT
TRBV7-8,ASSLVHEQY
TRBV5-6,ASSLEVRETQY
TRBV6-6,ASSYSDSTDTQY
TRBV6-4,ASSDERGGIDTQY
TRBV27,ASSQRGGNQPQH
TRBV7-2,ASSFNEKLF
TRBV19,ASSVGAHTGELF
TRBV7-9,ASSLGGGRVAYEQY
TRBV9,ASSSRDREGDTQY
TRBV29-1,SVIPGTDNTEAF
TRBV7-6,ASSRYGSGRATDTQY
TRBV9,ASQQGARDTQY
TRBV5-5,ASSFEQELFMNTEAF
TRBV7-9,ASSHGATNEKLF
TRBV5-5,ASSPTAHNQPQH
TRBV7-9,ASSSGQGITEAF
TRBV27,ATRTSSTDTQY
TRBV19,ASSSRTSGGYQETQY
TRBV6-5,ASSYEASSATQY
TRBV7-8,ASSRLAGAGGELF
TRBV2,ASSAYEFYEQF
TRBV4-1,ASSQLIDSTGELF
TRBV18,ASSPPSGPTDTQY
TRBV19,ASSSRTGTSYGYT
TRBV7-9,ASSEGGQTDTQY
TRBV30,AWEELGGNTEAF
TRBV29-1,SVLTGGEYEQY
TRBV9,ASSVEVFTSNVLT
TRBV12-5,ASGRTLAFNEQF
TRBV10-3,ATKIQTDGEAF
TRBV21-1,ASSVASGHLYSNQPQH
TRBV15,ATRKQGPTNEKLF
TRBV7-9,ASSSWGQGSAEAF
TRBV30,ACVRTSLSYNEQF
TRBV7-9,ASSLEQGVGYT
TRBV11-3,ASSLAPGSSQITF
TRBV29-1,SVESDREGEAF
TRBV25-1,ASSEYGTSGIGTQY
TRBV10-3,AISESGGRRYEQY
TRBV7-2,ASSSQAAGGPIEQF
TRBV19,AIGGNQPQH
TRBV7-6,ASSSLGRLATDTQY
TRBV19,ASSISGTVVNTEAF
TRBV7-2,ASSLDSLYGYT
TRBV19,ASSNRRAPPYNEQF
TRBV5-1,ASSRTGVTGELF
TRBV11-3,ASSLVGGRATETQY
TRBV6-6,ASSLGQDDQPQH
TRBV10-1,ASSGGTGPETQY